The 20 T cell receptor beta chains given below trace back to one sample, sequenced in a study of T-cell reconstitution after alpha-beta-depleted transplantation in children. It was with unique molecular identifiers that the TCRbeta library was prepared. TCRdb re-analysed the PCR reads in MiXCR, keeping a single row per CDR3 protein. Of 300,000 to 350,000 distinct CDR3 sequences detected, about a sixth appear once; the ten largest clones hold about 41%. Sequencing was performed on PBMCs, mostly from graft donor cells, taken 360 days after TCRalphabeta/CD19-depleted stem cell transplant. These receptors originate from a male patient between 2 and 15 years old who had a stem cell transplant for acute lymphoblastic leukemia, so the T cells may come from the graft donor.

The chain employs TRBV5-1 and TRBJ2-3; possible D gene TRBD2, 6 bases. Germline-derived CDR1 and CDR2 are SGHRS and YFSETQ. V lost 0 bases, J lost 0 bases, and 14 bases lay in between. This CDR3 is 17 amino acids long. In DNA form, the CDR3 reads TGCGCCAGCAGCTTGGTCCTAGCGAGCCCTAGCACAGATACGCAGTATTTT. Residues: CASSLVLASPSTDTQYF.

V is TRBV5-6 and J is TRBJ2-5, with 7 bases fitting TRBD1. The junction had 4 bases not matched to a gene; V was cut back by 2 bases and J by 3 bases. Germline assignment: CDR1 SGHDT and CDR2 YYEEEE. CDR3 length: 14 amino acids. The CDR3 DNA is TGTGCCAGCAGCTTAGACAGGGAAGAAGAGACCCAGTACTTC. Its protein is CASSLDREEETQYF. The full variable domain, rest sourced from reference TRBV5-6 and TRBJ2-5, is DAGVTQSPTHLIKTRGQQVTLRCSPKSGHDTVSWYQQALGQGPQFIFQYYEEEERQRGNFPDRFSGHQFPNYSSELNVNALLLGDSALYLCASSLDREEETQYFGPGTRLLVL.

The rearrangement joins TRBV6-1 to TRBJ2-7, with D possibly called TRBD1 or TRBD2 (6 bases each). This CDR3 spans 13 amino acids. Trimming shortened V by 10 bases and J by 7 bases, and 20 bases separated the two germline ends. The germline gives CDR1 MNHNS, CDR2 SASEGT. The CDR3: CAISRGPGWEQYF. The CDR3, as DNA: TGTGCCATCTCCCGGGGGCCGGGCTGGGAGCAGTACTTC.

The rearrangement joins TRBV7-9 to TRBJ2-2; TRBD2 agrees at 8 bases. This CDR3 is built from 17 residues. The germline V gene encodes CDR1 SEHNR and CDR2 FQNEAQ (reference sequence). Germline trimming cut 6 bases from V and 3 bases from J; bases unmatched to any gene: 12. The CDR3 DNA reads TGTGCCAGCAGACCCCCCAGCGGGAGTTTGGACACCGGGGAGCTGTTTTTT. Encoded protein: CASRPPSGSLDTGELFF. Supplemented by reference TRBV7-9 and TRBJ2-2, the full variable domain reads DTGVSQNPRHKITKRGQNVTFRCDPISEHNRLYWYRQTLGQGPEFLTYFQNEAQLEKSRLLSDRFSAERPKGSFSTLEIQRTEQGDSAMYLCASRPPSGSLDTGELFFGEGSRLTVL.

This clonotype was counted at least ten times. CDR3 loop: CASSFLSNEQFF. CDR3 DNA sequence: TGTGCCAGCAGTTTTTTAAGCAATGAGCAGTTCTTC. V usage is TRBV13 and J usage is TRBJ2-1; D uncertain. Trimming stripped 6 bases from V and 6 bases from J, with 9 bases between. The CDR3 runs 12 residues. Germline assignment: CDR1 PRHDT and CDR2 FYEKMQ (reference sequence).

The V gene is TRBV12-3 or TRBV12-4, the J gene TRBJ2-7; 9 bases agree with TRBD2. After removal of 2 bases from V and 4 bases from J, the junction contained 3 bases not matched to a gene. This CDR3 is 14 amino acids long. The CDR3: CASSLTAGGYEQYF. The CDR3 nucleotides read TGTGCCAGCAGTTTAACAGCGGGAGGTTACGAGCAGTACTTC.

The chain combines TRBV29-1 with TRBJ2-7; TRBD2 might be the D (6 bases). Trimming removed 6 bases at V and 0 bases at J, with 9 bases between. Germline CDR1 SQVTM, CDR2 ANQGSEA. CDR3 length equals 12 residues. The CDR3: CSVVADSYEQYF. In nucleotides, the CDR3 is TGCAGCGTGGTAGCGGACTCCTACGAGCAGTACTTC.

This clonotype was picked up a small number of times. The CDR3 DNA is TGCAGCGTTGCGAAGTCAAATTCCTACGAGCAGTACTTC. Translated: CSVAKSNSYEQYF. The chain uses TRBV29-1 and TRBJ2-7; D is uncertain. Trimming removed 4 bases from V and 1 base from J, with 11 bases in between. This CDR3 is 13 amino acids long. CDR1 and CDR2 (germline): SQVTM, ANQGSEA.

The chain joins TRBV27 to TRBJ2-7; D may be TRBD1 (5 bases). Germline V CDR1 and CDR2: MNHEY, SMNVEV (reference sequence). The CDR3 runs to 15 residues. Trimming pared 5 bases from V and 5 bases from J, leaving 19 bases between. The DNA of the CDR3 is TGTGCCAGCAGTAAGACCGGTAACCTCAGGGACGAGCAGTACTTC. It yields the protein CASSKTGNLRDEQYF.

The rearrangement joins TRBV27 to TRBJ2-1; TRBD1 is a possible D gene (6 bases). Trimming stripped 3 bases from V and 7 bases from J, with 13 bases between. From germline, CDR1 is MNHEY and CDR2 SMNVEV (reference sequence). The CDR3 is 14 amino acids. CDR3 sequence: CASSFSQGRNEQFF. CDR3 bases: TGTGCCAGCAGTTTTTCACAGGGTCGGAATGAGCAGTTCTTC.

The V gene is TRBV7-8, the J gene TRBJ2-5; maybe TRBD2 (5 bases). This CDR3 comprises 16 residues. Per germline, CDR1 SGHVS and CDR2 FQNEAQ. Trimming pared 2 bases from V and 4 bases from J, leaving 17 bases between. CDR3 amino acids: CASSLPRPGSGETQYF. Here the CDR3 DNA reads TGTGCCAGCAGCTTACCACGCCCGGGGAGTGGAGAGACCCAGTACTTC.

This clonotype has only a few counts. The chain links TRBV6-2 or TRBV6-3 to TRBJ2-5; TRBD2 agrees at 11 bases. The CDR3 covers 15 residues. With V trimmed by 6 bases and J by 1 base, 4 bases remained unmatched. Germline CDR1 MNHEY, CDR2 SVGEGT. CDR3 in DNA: TGTGCCAGCAGGCTAGCGGGAGGCCTCCAAGAGACCCAGTACTTC. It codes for CASRLAGGLQETQYF.

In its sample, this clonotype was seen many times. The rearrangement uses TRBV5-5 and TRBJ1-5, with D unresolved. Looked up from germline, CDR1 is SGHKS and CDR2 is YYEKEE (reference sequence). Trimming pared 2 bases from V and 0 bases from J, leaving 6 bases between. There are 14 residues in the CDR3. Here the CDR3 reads CASSFLNSNQPQHF. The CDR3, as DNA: TGTGCCAGCAGCTTTTTGAATAGCAATCAGCCCCAGCATTTT.

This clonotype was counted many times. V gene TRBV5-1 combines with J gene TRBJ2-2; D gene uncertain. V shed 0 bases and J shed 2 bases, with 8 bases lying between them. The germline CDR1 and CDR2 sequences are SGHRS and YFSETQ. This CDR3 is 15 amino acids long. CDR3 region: CASSLARSNTGELFF. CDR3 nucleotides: TGCGCCAGCAGCTTGGCCAGGTCCAACACCGGGGAGCTGTTTTTT.

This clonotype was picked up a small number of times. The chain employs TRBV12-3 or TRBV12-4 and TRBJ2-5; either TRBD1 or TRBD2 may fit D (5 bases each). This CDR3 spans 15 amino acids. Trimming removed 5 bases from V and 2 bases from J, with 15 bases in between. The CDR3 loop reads CASSPTGTAQETQYF. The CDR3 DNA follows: TGTGCCAGCAGTCCGACCGGGACGGCACAAGAGACCCAGTACTTC.

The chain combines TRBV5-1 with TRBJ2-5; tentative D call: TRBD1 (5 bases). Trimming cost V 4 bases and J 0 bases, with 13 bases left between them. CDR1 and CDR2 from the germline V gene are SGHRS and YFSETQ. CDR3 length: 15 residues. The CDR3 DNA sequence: TGCGCCAGCAGCCTCCCGGGCAGGGACCAAGAGACCCAGTACTTC. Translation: CASSLPGRDQETQYF.

CDR3 sequence (DNA): TGTGCCAGCAGCCAAGTAGCGGGCTCCTACAATGAGCAGTTCTTC. Its protein product is CASSQVAGSYNEQFF. The chain links TRBV3-1 to TRBJ2-1; 7 bases match TRBD2. The CDR3 length is 15 residues. CDR1 is LGHDT and CDR2 is YNNKEL in the germline V gene (reference sequence). V shed 1 base and J 0 bases; nucleotides not matched to a gene: 0.

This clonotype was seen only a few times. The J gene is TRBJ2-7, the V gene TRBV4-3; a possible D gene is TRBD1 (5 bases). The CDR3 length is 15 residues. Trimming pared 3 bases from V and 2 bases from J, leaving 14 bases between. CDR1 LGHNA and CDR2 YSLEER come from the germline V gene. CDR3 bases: TGCGCCAGCAGCCATGGGGCACGGAGTACCTACGAGCAGTACTTC. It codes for CASSHGARSTYEQYF.

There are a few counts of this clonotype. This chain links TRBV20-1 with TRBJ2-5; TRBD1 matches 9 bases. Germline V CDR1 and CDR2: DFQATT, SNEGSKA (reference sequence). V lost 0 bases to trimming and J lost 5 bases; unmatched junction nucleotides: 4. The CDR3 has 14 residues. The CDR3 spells CSARDGTGSETQYF. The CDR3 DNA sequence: TGCAGTGCTAGAGATGGGACAGGGAGCGAGACCCAGTACTTC.

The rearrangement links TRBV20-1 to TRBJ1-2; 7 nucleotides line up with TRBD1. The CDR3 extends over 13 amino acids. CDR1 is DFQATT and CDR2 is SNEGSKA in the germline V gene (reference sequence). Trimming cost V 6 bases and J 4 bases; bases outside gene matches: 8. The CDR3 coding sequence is TGCAGTGCCCAACTCCCAGGGGGCTATGGCTACACCTTC. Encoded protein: CSAQLPGGYGYTF.